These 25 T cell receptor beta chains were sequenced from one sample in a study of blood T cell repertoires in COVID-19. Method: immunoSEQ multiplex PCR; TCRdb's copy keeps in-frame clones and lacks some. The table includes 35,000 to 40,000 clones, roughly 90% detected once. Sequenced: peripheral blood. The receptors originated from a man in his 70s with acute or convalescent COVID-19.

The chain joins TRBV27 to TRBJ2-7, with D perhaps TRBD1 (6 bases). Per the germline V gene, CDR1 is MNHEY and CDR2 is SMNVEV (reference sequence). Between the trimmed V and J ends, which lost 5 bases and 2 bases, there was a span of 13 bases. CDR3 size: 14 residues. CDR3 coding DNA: TGTGCCAGCAGTCCCTCGGGACACACCTACGAGCAGTACTTC. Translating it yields CASSPSGHTYEQYF.

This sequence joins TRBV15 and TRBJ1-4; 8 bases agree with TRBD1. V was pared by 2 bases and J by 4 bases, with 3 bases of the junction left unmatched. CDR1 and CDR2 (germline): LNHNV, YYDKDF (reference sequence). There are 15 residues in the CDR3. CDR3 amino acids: CATSRNRGFNEKLFF. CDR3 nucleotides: TGTGCCACCAGCAGAAACAGGGGGTTTAATGAAAAACTGTTTTTT.

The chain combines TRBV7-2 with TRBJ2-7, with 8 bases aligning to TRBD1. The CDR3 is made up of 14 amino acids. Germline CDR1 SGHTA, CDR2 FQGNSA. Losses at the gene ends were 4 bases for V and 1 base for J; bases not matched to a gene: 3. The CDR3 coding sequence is TGTGCCAGCAGCTCAGACAGGGGATCCTACGAGCAGTACTTC. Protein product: CASSSDRGSYEQYF.

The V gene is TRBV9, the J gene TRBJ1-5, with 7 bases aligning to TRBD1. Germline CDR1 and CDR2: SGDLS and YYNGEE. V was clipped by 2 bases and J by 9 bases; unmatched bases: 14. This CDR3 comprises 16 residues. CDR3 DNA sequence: TGTGCCAGCAGCGTTGGTTTGGACAGGTCGGTTGGGCCCCAGCATTTT. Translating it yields CASSVGLDRSVGPQHF.

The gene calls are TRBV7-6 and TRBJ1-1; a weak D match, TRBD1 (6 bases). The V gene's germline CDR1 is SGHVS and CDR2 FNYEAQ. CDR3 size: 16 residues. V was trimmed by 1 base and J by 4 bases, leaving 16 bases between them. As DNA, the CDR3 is TGTGCCAGCAGCTTAGGTCGGTCGAGGGGGACCACTGAAGCTTTCTTT. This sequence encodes CASSLGRSRGTTEAFF.

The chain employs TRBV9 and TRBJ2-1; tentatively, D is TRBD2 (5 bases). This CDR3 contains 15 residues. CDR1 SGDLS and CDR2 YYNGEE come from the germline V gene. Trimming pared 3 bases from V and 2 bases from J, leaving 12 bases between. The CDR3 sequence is CASSGLPQTYNEQFF. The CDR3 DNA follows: TGTGCCAGCAGCGGACTACCTCAAACCTACAATGAGCAGTTCTTC.

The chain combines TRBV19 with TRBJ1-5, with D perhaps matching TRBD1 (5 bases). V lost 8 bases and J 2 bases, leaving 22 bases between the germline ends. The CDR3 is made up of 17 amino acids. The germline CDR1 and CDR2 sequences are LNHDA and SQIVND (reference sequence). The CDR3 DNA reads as TGTGCCAGTGAGGTGCAGGGCCCCCTCAGGCGCAATCAGCCCCAGCATTTT. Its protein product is CASEVQGPLRRNQPQHF.

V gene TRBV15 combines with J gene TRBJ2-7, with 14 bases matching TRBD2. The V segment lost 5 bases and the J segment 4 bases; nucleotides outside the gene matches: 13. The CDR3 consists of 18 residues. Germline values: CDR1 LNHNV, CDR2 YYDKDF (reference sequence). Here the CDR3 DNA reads TGTGCCACCAGCCGTAACGGACTAGCGGGAGGAGGGTTATACGAGCAGTACTTC. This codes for CATSRNGLAGGGLYEQYF.

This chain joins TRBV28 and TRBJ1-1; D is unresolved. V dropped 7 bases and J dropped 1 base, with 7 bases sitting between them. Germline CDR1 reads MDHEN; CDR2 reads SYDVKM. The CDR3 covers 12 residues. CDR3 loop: CASTVGNTEAFF. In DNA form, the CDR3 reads TGTGCCAGCACCGTCGGGAACACTGAAGCTTTCTTT.

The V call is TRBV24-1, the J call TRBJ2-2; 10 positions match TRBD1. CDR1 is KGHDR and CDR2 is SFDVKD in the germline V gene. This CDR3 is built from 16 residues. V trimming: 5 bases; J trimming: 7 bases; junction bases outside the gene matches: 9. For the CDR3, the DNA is TGTGCCACCAGTGCTTCGGACAGGGGGGAGGTCGGGGAGCTGTTTTTT. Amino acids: CATSASDRGEVGELFF.

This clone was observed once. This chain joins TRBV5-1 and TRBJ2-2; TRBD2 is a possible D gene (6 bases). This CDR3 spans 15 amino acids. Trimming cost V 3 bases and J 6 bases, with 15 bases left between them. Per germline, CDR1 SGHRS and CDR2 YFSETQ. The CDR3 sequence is CASSYGGVRAGELFF. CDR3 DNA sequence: TGCGCCAGCAGCTACGGAGGGGTTCGGGCCGGGGAGCTGTTTTTT.

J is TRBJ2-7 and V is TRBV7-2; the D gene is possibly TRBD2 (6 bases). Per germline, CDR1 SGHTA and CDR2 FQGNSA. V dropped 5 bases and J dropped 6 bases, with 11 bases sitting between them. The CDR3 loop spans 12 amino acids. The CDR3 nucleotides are TGTGCCAGCAGCCGAGACGGGGGCGAGCAGTACTTC. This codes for CASSRDGGEQYF.

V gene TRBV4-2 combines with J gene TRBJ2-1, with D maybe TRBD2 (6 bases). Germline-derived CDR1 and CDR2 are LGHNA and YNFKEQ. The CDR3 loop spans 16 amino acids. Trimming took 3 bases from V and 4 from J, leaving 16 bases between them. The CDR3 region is CASSQRGTMLYNEQFF. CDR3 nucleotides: TGTGCCAGCAGCCAGCGCGGGACCATGCTTTACAATGAGCAGTTCTTC.

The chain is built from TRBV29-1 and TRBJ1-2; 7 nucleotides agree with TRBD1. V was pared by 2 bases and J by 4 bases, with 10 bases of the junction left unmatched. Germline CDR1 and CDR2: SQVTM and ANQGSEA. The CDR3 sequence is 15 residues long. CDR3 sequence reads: CSVERDLQGLYGYTF. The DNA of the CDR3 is TGCAGCGTTGAAAGGGATTTACAGGGGCTCTATGGCTACACCTTC.

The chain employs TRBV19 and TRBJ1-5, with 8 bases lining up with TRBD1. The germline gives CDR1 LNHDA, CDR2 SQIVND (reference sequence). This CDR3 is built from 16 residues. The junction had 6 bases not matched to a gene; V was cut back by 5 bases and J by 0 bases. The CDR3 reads CASSGDRTHSNQPQHF. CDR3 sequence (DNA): TGTGCCAGTAGTGGGGACAGGACTCATAGCAATCAGCCCCAGCATTTT.

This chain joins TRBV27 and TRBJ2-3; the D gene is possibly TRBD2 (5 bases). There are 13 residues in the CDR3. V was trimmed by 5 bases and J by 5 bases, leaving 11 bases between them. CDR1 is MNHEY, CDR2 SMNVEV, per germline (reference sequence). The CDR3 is CASSLMAGDTQYF. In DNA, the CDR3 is TGTGCCAGCAGTCTTATGGCGGGAGATACGCAGTATTTT.

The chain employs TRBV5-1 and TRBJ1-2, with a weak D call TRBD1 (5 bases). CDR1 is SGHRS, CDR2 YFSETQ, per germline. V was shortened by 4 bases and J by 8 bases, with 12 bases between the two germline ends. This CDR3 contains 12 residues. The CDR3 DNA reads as TGCGCCAGCAGCGTCAGGGATGAGGGCTACACCTTC. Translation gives CASSVRDEGYTF.

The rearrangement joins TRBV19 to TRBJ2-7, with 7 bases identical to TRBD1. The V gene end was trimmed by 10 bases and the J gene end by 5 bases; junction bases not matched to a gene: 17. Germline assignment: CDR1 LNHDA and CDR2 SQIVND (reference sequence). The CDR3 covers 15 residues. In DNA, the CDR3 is TGTGCCACCTCAGAAGGGGGCAGGGAAGTCAACGAGCAGTACTTC. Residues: CATSEGGREVNEQYF.

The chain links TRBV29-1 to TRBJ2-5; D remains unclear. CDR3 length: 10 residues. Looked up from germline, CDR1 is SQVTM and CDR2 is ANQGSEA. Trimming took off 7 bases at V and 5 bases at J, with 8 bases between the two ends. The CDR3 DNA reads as TGCAGCGGAGGAGATGAGACCCAGTACTTC. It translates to CSGGDETQYF.

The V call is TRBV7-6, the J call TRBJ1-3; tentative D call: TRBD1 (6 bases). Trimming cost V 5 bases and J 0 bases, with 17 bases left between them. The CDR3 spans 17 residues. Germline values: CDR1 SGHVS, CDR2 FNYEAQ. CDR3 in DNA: TGTGCCAGCAGCCCAAATCCGGGACACCTCTCTGGAAACACCATATATTTT. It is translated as CASSPNPGHLSGNTIYF.

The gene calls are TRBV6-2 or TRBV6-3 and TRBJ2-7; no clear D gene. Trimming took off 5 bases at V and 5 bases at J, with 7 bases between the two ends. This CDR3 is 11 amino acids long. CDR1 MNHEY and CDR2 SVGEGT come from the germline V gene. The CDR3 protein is CASSPSHEQYF. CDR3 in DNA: TGTGCCAGCAGTCCCTCTCACGAGCAGTACTTC.

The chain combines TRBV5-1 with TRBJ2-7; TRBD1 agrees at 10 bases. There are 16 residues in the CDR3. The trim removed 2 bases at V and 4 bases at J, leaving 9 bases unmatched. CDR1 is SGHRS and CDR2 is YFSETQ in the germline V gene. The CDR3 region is CASSFRQGAPPYEQYF. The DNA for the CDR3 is TGCGCCAGCAGCTTCCGACAGGGGGCCCCTCCTTACGAGCAGTACTTC.

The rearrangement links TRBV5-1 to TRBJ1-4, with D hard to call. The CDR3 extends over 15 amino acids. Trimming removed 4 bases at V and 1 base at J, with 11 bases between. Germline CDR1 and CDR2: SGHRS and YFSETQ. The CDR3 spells CASSTLGETNEKLFF. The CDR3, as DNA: TGCGCCAGCAGCACCCTGGGCGAAACTAATGAAAAACTGTTTTTT. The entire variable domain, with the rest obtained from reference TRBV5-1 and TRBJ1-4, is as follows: KAGVTQTPRYLIKTRGQQVTLSCSPISGHRSVSWYQQTPGQGLQFLFEYFSETQRNKGNFPGRFSGRQFSNSRSEMNVSTLELGDSALYLCASSTLGETNEKLFFGSGTQLSVL.

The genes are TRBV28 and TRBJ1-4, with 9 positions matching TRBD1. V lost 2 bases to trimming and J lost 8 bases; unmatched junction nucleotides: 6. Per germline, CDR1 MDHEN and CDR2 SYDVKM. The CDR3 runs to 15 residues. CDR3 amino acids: CASSLVGQGEEKLFF. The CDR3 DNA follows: TGTGCCAGCAGTTTAGTGGGACAGGGTGAAGAAAAACTGTTTTTT.

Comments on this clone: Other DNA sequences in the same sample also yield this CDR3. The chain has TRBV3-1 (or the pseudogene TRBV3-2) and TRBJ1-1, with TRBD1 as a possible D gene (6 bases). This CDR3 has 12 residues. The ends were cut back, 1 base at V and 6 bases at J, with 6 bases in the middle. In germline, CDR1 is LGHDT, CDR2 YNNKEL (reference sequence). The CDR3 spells CASSQGQAEAFF. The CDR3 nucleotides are TGTGCCAGCAGCCAAGGACAGGCTGAAGCTTTCTTT.